These 7 T cell receptor beta chains originate from one sample sequenced in a study of OX40 agonist ivuxolimab in advanced cancers. Using immunoSEQ multiplex PCR, the repertoire was profiled, and TCRdb retains in-frame clones only, with some absent. This sample has 57,000 or so clones, with about 90% found just once. Sequencing was performed on CD4+ or CD8+ T cells sorted from blood, taken in a trial of the OX40 agonist ivuxolimab. These receptors were obtained from an adult with an advanced solid tumor such as melanoma, head and neck, liver or kidney cancer.

This clone was counted only a few times. The chain links TRBV27 to TRBJ2-7, with D unclear. Germline assignment: CDR1 MNHEY and CDR2 SMNVEV (reference sequence). The CDR3 loop spans 14 amino acids. V lost 6 bases, J lost 6 bases, and 18 bases lay in between. CDR3: CASRPPVSGGEQYF. The CDR3 DNA is TGTGCCAGCAGGCCTCCAGTTTCGGGTGGCGAGCAGTACTTC.

The chain carries TRBV14 and TRBJ1-1; D not resolved. The CDR3 loop spans 13 amino acids. Germline V gene lookup returns CDR1 SGHDN and CDR2 FVKESK. V was shortened by 5 bases and J by 3 bases, with 10 bases between the two germline ends. CDR3 sequence: CASSSFLDTEAFF. CDR3 DNA: TGTGCCAGCAGCTCTTTTCTGGACACTGAAGCTTTCTTT.

The chain combines TRBV7-8 with TRBJ1-1, with D tentatively TRBD1 (6 bases). V lost 5 bases and J 5 bases, leaving 12 bases between the germline ends. This CDR3 comprises 13 residues. Per germline, CDR1 SGHVS and CDR2 FQNEAQ. Here the CDR3 reads CASSTGTRTEAFF. DNA for the CDR3: TGTGCCAGCAGCACAGGGACACGGACTGAAGCTTTCTTT.

The chain couples TRBV11-3 to TRBJ2-1; D is unclear. V was shortened by 1 base and J by 9 bases, with 7 bases between the two germline ends. CDR1 is SGHNT and CDR2 is YENEEA in the germline V gene. This CDR3 has 12 residues. CDR3 DNA sequence: TGTGCCAGCAGCTTAGTAAGGTCTGAGCAGTTCTTC. The encoded protein is CASSLVRSEQFF.

The chain uses TRBV30 and TRBJ2-3; D might be TRBD1 (6 bases). V was pared by 0 bases and J by 3 bases, with 13 bases between. The CDR3 extends over 15 amino acids. Looked up from germline, CDR1 is GTSNPN and CDR2 is SVGIG (reference sequence). The CDR3 coding sequence is TGTGCCTGGAGTGTAGACAGGCCGAGGACAGATACGCAGTATTTT. Translated: CAWSVDRPRTDTQYF.

V gene TRBV6-6 combines with J gene TRBJ1-2; 7 bases line up with TRBD1. V was clipped by 5 bases and J by 4 bases; unmatched bases: 10. The CDR3 totals 15 residues. In germline, CDR1 is MNHNY, CDR2 SVGAGI (reference sequence). The CDR3 loop is CASSKYQGVLYGYTF. The CDR3 DNA reads TGTGCCAGCAGTAAATATCAGGGGGTCCTCTATGGCTACACCTTC.

This rearrangement joins TRBV18 to TRBJ2-3, with 8 bases aligning to TRBD1. There are 17 residues in the CDR3. Germline CDR1 reads KGHSH; CDR2 reads LQKENI. Trimming took 2 bases from V and 7 from J; bases not matched to a gene: 14. This CDR3 reads CASSPGRDRGPRNTQYF. The DNA for the CDR3 is TGTGCCAGCTCACCAGGACGAGACAGGGGCCCGCGGAATACGCAGTATTTT.